The clone carrying this T cell receptor (beta chain) showed up just a few times. Its antigen is undetermined. The CDR3 extends over 14 amino acids. The germline V gene has CDR1 WSHSY and CDR2 SAAADI. V was shortened by 8 bases and J by 5 bases, with 19 bases between the two germline ends. This specimen belongs to a study of CD8 T cell repertoires and HIV-1 epitope variants. Background on the study: Control wells had CMV/EBV/flu peptides, negative Ebola AY9, or no peptide. The study, taken as a whole, reports: Nef KF9 drew about 5 clonotypes and HW9 one, without TAALDMSHF responses.

Produced via immunoSEQ multiplex PCR; TCRdb's table is partial and in-frame only. Among 6,000 or so clones, more than 60% were seen once, and the ten largest hold around 40%. The sequence was collected from a male donor with HIV. Sequenced material: cultured CD8+ T cells derived from PBMCs. V is TRBV10-2 and J is TRBJ2-7, with D unclear. The CDR3 loop reads CASAPGSLWDEQYF. The CDR3 nucleotides are TGCGCCAGCGCCCCAGGCAGCCTTTGGGACGAGCAGTACTTC.